What follows are 31 T cell receptor beta chains derived from one specimen sequenced in a study of T cell repertoires in cytomegalovirus infection. Antigens of these TCRs are unknown. TCRdb reprocessed the reads with MiXCR, giving one entry per CDR3 protein. The sample lists fewer than 1,000,000 distinct CDR3 sequences, 31% seen once, with roughly an eighth in the top ten. The material was cultured CD8+ T cells from PBMCs, obtained from culture after CMV antigen stimulation. The receptors were gathered from a human donor in good health (CMV status not recorded). Some clones in this sample may be carry-over from other donors' samples.

This clonotype came up a few times. The chain employs TRBV7-8 and TRBJ2-1; tentatively, D is TRBD2 (7 bases). V shed 1 base and J shed 10 bases, with 23 bases lying between them. Germline V gene data show CDR1 as SGHVS and CDR2 as FQNEAQ. The CDR3 is made up of 17 amino acids. CDR3 in DNA: TGTGCCAGCAGCTTAGTTATTTCTCGGCAGGGGAGGGAGGAGCAGTTCTTC. Its translation: CASSLVISRQGREEQFF.

This clonotype was counted at least ten times. The DNA of the CDR3 is TGCAGCGTTGAGGGCAGGGCTCGAGGCTACACCTTC. It codes for CSVEGRARGYTF. The rearrangement uses TRBV29-1 and TRBJ1-2; weak D call: TRBD1 (5 bases). The V and J ends lost 3 bases and 8 bases respectively, with 13 bases between them. Germline V gene data show CDR1 as SQVTM and CDR2 as ANQGSEA. This CDR3 has 12 residues.

This clonotype occurred many times. CDR3 in amino acids: CASSLQGLAVYNEQFF. DNA of the CDR3: TGTGCCAGCAGCTTACAGGGACTAGCGGTCTACAATGAGCAGTTCTTC. The chain is built from TRBV7-6 and TRBJ2-1; 11 bases are a match to TRBD2. This CDR3 is 16 amino acids long. The V gene's germline CDR1 is SGHVS and CDR2 FNYEAQ. Trimming took 2 bases from V and 3 from J; bases not matched to a gene: 3.

This clonotype was detected many times. The chain combines TRBV7-2 with TRBJ1-5, with TRBD1 identical over 8 bases. Germline CDR1 SGHTA, CDR2 FQGNSA. This CDR3 spans 16 amino acids. After removal of 4 bases from V and 7 bases from J, the junction contained 12 bases not matched to a gene. The CDR3 DNA follows: TGTGCCAGCAGCTCCCCTGGACAGGGAGGCGGGCAGCCCCAGCATTTT. This translates into CASSSPGQGGGQPQHF.

The rearrangement links TRBV6-2 or TRBV6-3 to TRBJ2-5; 10 bases agree with TRBD1. After removal of 4 bases from V and 5 bases from J, the junction contained 7 bases not matched to a gene. This CDR3 has 15 amino acids. In germline, CDR1 is MNHEY, CDR2 SVGEGT. CDR3 region: CASSFPGTGDETQYF. CDR3 in DNA: TGTGCCAGCAGTTTTCCCGGGACAGGGGACGAGACCCAGTACTTC.

This chain links TRBV4-1 with TRBJ1-4; TRBD1 is a possible D gene (5 bases). The germline CDR1 and CDR2 sequences are MGHRA and YSYEKL. The V gene lost 3 bases and the J gene lost 5 bases, with 19 bases spanning the gap. The CDR3 sequence is 17 residues long. The CDR3 coding sequence is TGCGCCAGCAGCCATCTAGGGGCGGTAGAAGGAAATGAAAAACTGTTTTTT. This encodes CASSHLGAVEGNEKLFF.

This clonotype was observed a handful of times. The chain carries TRBV7-6 and TRBJ2-3; no firm D call. The length of the CDR3 is 12 residues. Germline CDR1 reads SGHVS; CDR2 reads FNYEAQ. Trimming took 0 bases from V and 5 from J, leaving 3 bases between them. The CDR3 DNA sequence: TGTGCCAGCAGCTTAGCCTTAGATACGCAGTATTTT. This translates into CASSLALDTQYF.

This clonotype has at least ten counts. The V gene is TRBV6-5, the J gene TRBJ1-2, with TRBD1 identical over 7 bases. The CDR3 spans 14 residues. The V gene's germline CDR1 is MNHEY and CDR2 SVGAGI. Germline trimming cut 0 bases from V and 2 bases from J; bases unmatched to any gene: 0. The CDR3 here is CASSYSTGNYGYTF. The DNA of the CDR3 is TGTGCCAGCAGTTACTCGACAGGGAACTATGGCTACACCTTC.

The chain carries TRBV20-1 and TRBJ2-7; D ambiguous. The CDR3 has 14 residues. Germline V gene lookup returns CDR1 DFQATT and CDR2 SNEGSKA (reference sequence). V was shortened by 0 bases and J by 0 bases, with 9 bases between the two germline ends. CDR3 sequence: CSARDAQNSYEQYF. DNA of the CDR3: TGCAGTGCTAGAGATGCGCAGAACTCCTACGAGCAGTACTTC.

The rearrangement joins TRBV12-3 or TRBV12-4 to TRBJ2-3; D is perhaps TRBD1 or TRBD2 (5 bases each). Deletions cut 6 bases from V and 4 bases from J, with 23 bases between. The CDR3 is made up of 17 amino acids. CDR3 in DNA: TGTGCCAGCAGCCCGGATCTCTACCGGGGCTGGGCAGATACGCAGTATTTT. This sequence encodes CASSPDLYRGWADTQYF.

This clonotype appeared once. This may be a read error: a much more frequent sequence differs by one nucleotide. The chain uses TRBV7-9 and TRBJ2-1; TRBD2 agrees at 9 bases. The CDR3 contains 15 residues. V dropped 2 bases and J dropped 12; count of bases not matched to a gene: 11. Germline V gives CDR1 SEHNR, CDR2 FQNEAQ (reference sequence). In nucleotides, the CDR3 is TGTGCCAGCAGCTTACGGGTAGCGGGGGATTATGGGCAGTTCTTC. It translates to CASSLRVAGDYGQFF. Full variable domain (rest looked up from reference TRBV7-9 and TRBJ2-1): DTGVSQNPRHKITKRGQNVTFRCDPISEHNRLYWYRQTLGQGPEFLTYFQNEAQLEKSRLLSDRFSAERPKGSFSTLEIQRTEQGDSAMYLCASSLRVAGDYGQFFGPGTRLTVL.

CDR3 bases: TGTGCCAGCAGTTACGTACAGGGAGATATCACTGAAGCTTTCTTT. Amino acids: CASSYVQGDITEAFF. This rearrangement joins TRBV6-2 or TRBV6-3 to TRBJ1-1; maybe TRBD1 (6 bases). The CDR3 consists of 15 residues. Per the germline V gene, CDR1 is MNHEY and CDR2 is SVGEGT. V was shortened by 2 bases and J by 4 bases, with 14 bases between the two germline ends.

The CDR3 coding sequence is TGTGCCAGCAGTGGACAGGGGAGGAGTGGCTACACCTTC. Encoded protein: CASSGQGRSGYTF. The V call is TRBV25-1, the J call TRBJ1-2; 8 nucleotides match TRBD1. The J segment lost 7 bases and the V segment lost 4 bases, leaving 5 bases of the junction unmatched. The CDR3 covers 13 residues. Germline assignment: CDR1 MGHDK and CDR2 SYGVNS.

Only a few counts were recorded for this clonotype. DNA for the CDR3: TGCGCCAGCAGCCAAGATTGGGAGGGATGGACTGAAGCTTTCTTT. Its protein is CASSQDWEGWTEAFF. The chain uses TRBV4-3 and TRBJ1-1; no firm D call. The germline V gene has CDR1 LGHNA and CDR2 YSLEER. The CDR3 covers 15 residues. Deletions cut 0 bases from V and 5 bases from J, with 13 bases between.

This clonotype was seen once. This rearrangement joins TRBV29-1 to TRBJ2-7, with a tentative D call TRBD1 (5 bases). CDR3 length equals 14 residues. Germline V lookup: CDR1 SQVTM, CDR2 ANQGSEA. V was pared by 4 bases and J by 9 bases, with 22 bases between. Here the CDR3 DNA reads TGCAGCGTTGTAACAGGCTCAGACTTTACGGGGCAGTACTTC. This sequence encodes CSVVTGSDFTGQYF.

This clonotype turned up a few times. This chain joins TRBV24-1 and TRBJ2-2, with a tentative D call TRBD2 (5 bases). Germline-derived CDR1 and CDR2 are KGHDR and SFDVKD. The CDR3 covers 14 residues. V shed 0 bases and J shed 5 bases, with 6 bases lying between them. The CDR3 bases are TGTGCCACCAGTGATTTGTCGGGGACCGGGGAGCTGTTTTTT. The encoded protein is CATSDLSGTGELFF.

The chain links TRBV7-6 to TRBJ2-1; possibly TRBD2 for D (6 bases). V lost 5 bases to trimming and J lost 2 bases, with 16 bases between them. The CDR3 runs to 16 residues. Per the germline V gene, CDR1 is SGHVS and CDR2 is FNYEAQ. The CDR3 DNA sequence: TGTGCCAGCAGCCGGAGACTAGGGGCCACCTACAATGAGCAGTTCTTC. Amino acids: CASSRRLGATYNEQFF.

This chain's CDR3 is CASSPELGEYSNQPQHF. CDR3 bases: TGTGCCAGCTCACCAGAGCTCGGGGAATATAGCAATCAGCCCCAGCATTTT. This chain connects TRBV18 to TRBJ1-5, with unresolved D. CDR3 length: 17 amino acids. The germline V and J ends were trimmed by 2 bases and 0 bases, with 14 bases remaining between them. Germline values: CDR1 KGHSH, CDR2 LQKENI.

The chain has TRBV28 and TRBJ2-7; no reliable D call. The V and J ends lost 9 bases and 4 bases respectively, with 10 bases between them. In germline, CDR1 is MDHEN, CDR2 SYDVKM. This CDR3 has 11 amino acids. The CDR3 spells CASTSSYEQYF. The CDR3 DNA follows: TGTGCCAGTACCTCGAGTTACGAGCAGTACTTC.

With respect to this clonotype: Given a much more abundant clone one base away, this may be a read error. J is TRBJ1-4 and V is TRBV7-6; TRBD1 might be the D (5 bases). The CDR3 runs to 15 residues. Germline V gene sequence: CDR1 SGHVS, CDR2 FNYEAQ. This CDR3 reads CASSWGLATKEKLFF. The CDR3 DNA follows: TGTGCCAGCAGTTGGGGCCTTGCAACTAAAGAAAAACTGTTTTTT.

This chain connects TRBV7-6 to TRBJ2-1; possibly TRBD2 for D (5 bases). Looked up from germline, CDR1 is SGHVS and CDR2 is FNYEAQ. Trimming removed 2 bases from V and 4 bases from J, with 15 bases in between. The CDR3 runs to 16 residues. This CDR3 reads CASSLRASEGYNEQFF. Written as DNA, the CDR3 is TGTGCCAGCAGCTTACGGGCCAGTGAGGGATACAATGAGCAGTTCTTC.

This clonotype was counted only a few times. V gene TRBV4-1 combines with J gene TRBJ2-1; 8 bases agree with TRBD1. This CDR3 contains 18 residues. Germline V CDR1 and CDR2: MGHRA, YSYEKL. The V and J ends lost 2 bases and 4 bases, in that order; junction bases with no gene match: 13. The CDR3 nucleotides read TGCGCCAGCAGCCAATTTCGTCAGGGGGCGAATACTTACAATGAGCAGTTCTTC. As protein: CASSQFRQGANTYNEQFF.

This chain uses TRBV7-9 with TRBJ1-2; D may be TRBD1 (6 bases). Germline V gene lookup returns CDR1 SEHNR and CDR2 FQNEAQ (reference sequence). The V and J ends lost 7 bases and 9 bases respectively, with 21 bases between them. This CDR3 has 14 amino acids. The CDR3 is CASKEPGALSSYTF. In nucleotides, the CDR3 is TGTGCCAGCAAAGAACCGGGGGCGTTATCTAGCTACACCTTC. Filled out from reference TRBV7-9 and TRBJ1-2, the complete variable domain reads DTGVSQNPRHKITKRGQNVTFRCDPISEHNRLYWYRQTLGQGPEFLTYFQNEAQLEKSRLLSDRFSAERPKGSFSTLEIQRTEQGDSAMYLCASKEPGALSSYTFGSGTRLTVV.

This clonotype was counted between two and nine times. The chain combines TRBV9 with TRBJ2-1; 10 bases match TRBD1. Trimming removed 0 bases from V and 7 bases from J; junction bases left unmatched: 4. The CDR3 spans 15 residues. Per germline, CDR1 SGDLS and CDR2 YYNGEE. CDR3 residues: CASSVVDRGLNEQFF. CDR3 DNA: TGTGCCAGCAGCGTAGTGGACAGGGGGTTGAATGAGCAGTTCTTC.

With regard to this clonotype: This could be a read error, since a much larger clone is one nucleotide away. The chain joins TRBV7-4 to TRBJ2-5, with 8 bases that match TRBD1. With V trimmed by 1 base and J by 3 bases, 7 bases remained unmatched. Germline V gives CDR1 SGHVT, CDR2 SQSDAQ. CDR3 size: 16 residues. CDR3 coding DNA: TGTGCCAGCAGCTTAGATAGAGGACAGGGCGAAGAGACCCAGTACTTC. The encoded protein is CASSLDRGQGEETQYF.

This chain links TRBV6-5 with TRBJ2-5; 9 bases map to TRBD2. Losses at the gene ends were 2 bases for V and 5 bases for J; bases not matched to a gene: 3. The CDR3 extends over 14 amino acids. Germline values: CDR1 MNHEY, CDR2 SVGAGI. The CDR3 sequence: CASSYASGVETQYF. As DNA, the CDR3 is TGTGCCAGCAGTTACGCTAGCGGGGTGGAGACCCAGTACTTC.

The V call is TRBV29-1, the J call TRBJ1-1; D is unresolved. Germline V gives CDR1 SQVTM, CDR2 ANQGSEA. Between the trimmed V and J ends, which lost 7 bases and 0 bases, there was a span of 9 bases. This CDR3 comprises 12 residues. This CDR3 is CSARRVNTEAFF. The CDR3 DNA follows: TGCAGCGCGCGACGGGTGAACACTGAAGCTTTCTTT.

This clonotype was seen a handful of times. The chain employs TRBV7-9 and TRBJ2-6, with TRBD1 matching 8 bases. V trimming: 6 bases; J trimming: 2 bases; junction bases outside the gene matches: 21. Germline loops: CDR1 SEHNR, CDR2 FQNEAQ (reference sequence). The CDR3 is 21 amino acids. The CDR3, as DNA: TGTGCCAGCAGGTCTACTTATCCTCTGGACAGGGAGACTGCTGGGGCCAACGTCCTGACTTTC. Protein product: CASRSTYPLDRETAGANVLTF.

Points on this clonotype: A much larger clone differs from this one at a single base, so this may be a read error. This chain joins TRBV7-6 and TRBJ1-2, with 8 bases fitting TRBD1. The CDR3 has 13 amino acids. J gave up 8 bases and V 6 bases, and 8 bases lay outside the gene matches. Germline V gene lookup returns CDR1 SGHVS and CDR2 FNYEAQ. CDR3 residues: CASRSRTGRGYTF. The CDR3 DNA follows: TGTGCCAGCAGATCCCGGACAGGGCGGGGCTACACCTTC. Complete variable domain (other parts from reference TRBV7-6 and TRBJ1-2): GAGVSQSPRYKVTKRGQDVALRCDPISGHVSLYWYRQALGQGPEFLTYFNYEAQQDKSGLPNDRFSAERPEGSISTLTIQRTEQRDSAMYRCASRSRTGRGYTFGSGTRLTVV.

The V and J genes are TRBV13 and TRBJ1-2; D might be TRBD1 (5 bases). From germline, CDR1 is PRHDT and CDR2 FYEKMQ (reference sequence). The CDR3 loop spans 17 amino acids. V dropped 0 bases and J dropped 5 bases, with 19 bases sitting between them. In nucleotides, the CDR3 is TGTGCCAGCAGCTTAGGTATCGGGACGGAGATGTTTTATGGCTACACCTTC. This encodes CASSLGIGTEMFYGYTF.

In its sample, this clonotype was seen a few times. This sequence joins TRBV18 and TRBJ1-1; D is unresolved. Germline V lookup: CDR1 KGHSH, CDR2 LQKENI. V lost 0 bases, J lost 5 bases, and 13 bases lay in between. CDR3 length equals 15 residues. The chain's CDR3 is CASSPPVEVWTEAFF. CDR3 DNA: TGTGCCAGCTCACCACCCGTGGAAGTCTGGACTGAAGCTTTCTTT.